Listed below are T cell receptor beta chains from one sample, sequenced in a study of cytotoxic CD8 clonotypes in ibrutinib-treated CLL. Repertoires were generated with immunoSEQ multiplex PCR, while TCRdb's copy carries only in-frame clones and drops some. Here the sample spans roughly 200,000 clones, about four fifths being singletons. The source was PBMCs, collected after 12 months of ibrutinib treatment. The receptors were gathered from a human donor with chronic lymphocytic leukemia. CDR3s include the opening cysteine and the closing phenylalanine or tryptophan. The D gene is left open where the match is weak. Expanded clones get a size class; other rows say once, few or many, or leave the size out.

D gene	clone size	V gene	J gene	CDR3 DNA	CDR3 protein
-	-	TRBV4-1	TRBJ1-4	TGCGCCAGCAGCCAAGGGACCACTAATGAAAAACTGTTTTTT	CASSQGTTNEKLFF
TRBD1	-	TRBV10-2	TRBJ1-3	TGCGCCAGCAGTACAGGGGTCACTGGAAACACCATATATTTT	CASSTGVTGNTIYF
TRBD1	-	TRBV5-1	TRBJ2-3	TGCGCCAGCAGTAAGGGGGCAGGAGATACGCAGTATTTT	CASSKGAGDTQYF
TRBD1	-	TRBV4-2	TRBJ2-2	TGTGCCAGCAGCCCGCATACCGCGGGACAGGGGGATAATTTCGGGGAGCTGTTTTTT	CASSPHTAGQGDNFGELFF
-	once	TRBV11-2	TRBJ2-7	TGTGCCAGCGGGACCGATTCCTACGAGCAGTACTTC	CASGTDSYEQYF
-	-	TRBV11-2	TRBJ1-2	TGTGCCAGCAGCTTAGGGGGGAATGGCTACACCTTC	CASSLGGNGYTF
TRBD1	-	TRBV5-1	TRBJ1-1	TGCGCCACCGGGACAGGGGGCATGAACACTGAAGCTTTCTTT	CATGTGGMNTEAFF
TRBD1	-	TRBV18	TRBJ2-5	TGTGCCAGCTCACCTGTGGGACAGGGGGCCCAAGAGACCCAGTACTTC	CASSPVGQGAQETQYF
-	-	TRBV14	TRBJ2-1	TGTGCCAGCAGCCAAGATCTTAGGGGCGAGCAGTTCTTC	CASSQDLRGEQFF
-	-	TRBV28	TRBJ1-4	TGTGCCAGCACCATGTGGGGAGGACTTTCCGCAACTAATGAAAAACTGTTTTTT	CASTMWGGLSATNEKLFF
-	-	TRBV18	TRBJ2-7	TGTGCCAGCTCAACCGCGCAACCCTACGAGCAGTACTTC	CASSTAQPYEQYF
-	-	TRBV29-1	TRBJ2-7	TGCAGCGTTGAAAGCAACTACGAGCAGTACTTC	CSVESNYEQYF
-	few	TRBV18	TRBJ1-5	TGTGCCAGCTCACCAGGGAGAGATCAGCCCCAGCATTTT	CASSPGRDQPQHF
-	-	TRBV27	TRBJ1-2	TGTGCCAGCAGCAACAATCTACAGGGAGTAGTCTATGGCTACACCTTC	CASSNNLQGVVYGYTF
-	few	TRBV7-9	TRBJ2-3	TGTGCCAGCAGCTTAGACAGGGGAGGAGATACGCAGTATTTT	CASSLDRGGDTQYF
TRBD2	-	TRBV7-6	TRBJ2-3	TGTGCCAGCAGCTTAGTACCCCCCGGGCAGCGGGAGATGGTTCCGCAGTATTTT	CASSLVPPGQREMVPQYF
-	-	TRBV7-2	TRBJ2-4	TGTGCCAGCCAGAGGGGGACTGGAAACATTCAGTACTTC	CASQRGTGNIQYF
-	-	TRBV7-9	TRBJ2-2	TGTGCCAGCAGCTTAGGGCAGAACACCGGGGAGCTGTTTTTT	CASSLGQNTGELFF
TRBD1	-	TRBV7-9	TRBJ1-1	TGTGCCAGCAGCTTAGGATTCCCCAGGGGGGCGGGTGTGAACACTGAAGCTTTCTTT	CASSLGFPRGAGVNTEAFF
-	-	TRBV29-1	TRBJ2-5	TGCAGCGTCTACGTGGGGCAAGAGACCCAGTACTTC	CSVYVGQETQYF
-	-	TRBV4-1	TRBJ2-1	TGCGCCAGCAGCCAAGATTGGAGGGTTGGTGAGCAGTTCTTC	CASSQDWRVGEQFF
-	-	TRBV19	TRBJ1-4	TGTGCCAGTAGCGGGATAGCCACTAATGAAAAACTGTTTTTT	CASSGIATNEKLFF